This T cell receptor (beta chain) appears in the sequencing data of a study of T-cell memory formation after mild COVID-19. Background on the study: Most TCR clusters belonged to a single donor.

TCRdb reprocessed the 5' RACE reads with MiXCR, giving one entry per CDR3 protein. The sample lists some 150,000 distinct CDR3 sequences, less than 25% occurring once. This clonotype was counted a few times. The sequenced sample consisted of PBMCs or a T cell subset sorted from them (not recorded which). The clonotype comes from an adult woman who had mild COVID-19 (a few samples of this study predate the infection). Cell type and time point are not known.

DNA of the CDR3: TGTGCCAGCAGACAGGGACAGGCAGATACGCAGTATTTT. Protein: CASRQGQADTQYF. V and J are TRBV6-5 and TRBJ2-3; 8 bases fit TRBD1. The CDR3 is made up of 13 amino acids. With V trimmed by 6 bases and J by 4 bases, 3 bases remained unmatched. Germline CDR1 is MNHEY and CDR2 is SVGAGI.